This entry lists 18 T cell receptor beta chains sequenced from one sample in a study of circulating and synovial CD4+ cells in juvenile arthritis. Libraries were prepared by immunoSEQ multiplex PCR; TCRdb keeps only in-frame clonotypes and omits some of them. Altogether about 33,000 clones are present, around 96% being singletons, with the ten largest covering roughly 0.16%. Sequenced: CD4+ T cells from blood. The source is a human donor with juvenile idiopathic arthritis.

This clone came up a few times. The genes are TRBV4-2 and TRBJ1-1, with D perhaps TRBD1 (6 bases). V lost 2 bases to trimming and J lost 1 base, with 8 bases between them. This CDR3 has 14 residues. Germline CDR1 is LGHNA and CDR2 is YNFKEQ. As DNA, the CDR3 is TGTGCCAGCAGCCAACGACAGGAGAACACTGAAGCTTTCTTT. Translation: CASSQRQENTEAFF.

The gene calls are TRBV7-9 and TRBJ1-1, with D maybe TRBD1 (6 bases). Trimming stripped 5 bases from V and 4 bases from J, with 11 bases between. The CDR3 has 13 amino acids. Looked up from germline, CDR1 is SEHNR and CDR2 is FQNEAQ (reference sequence). The CDR3 bases are TGTGCCAGCAGCCCTGGACAGACCACTGAAGCTTTCTTT. Translating it yields CASSPGQTTEAFF.

This chain uses TRBV28 with TRBJ1-1; no reliable D call. Germline-derived CDR1 and CDR2 are MDHEN and SYDVKM. V gave up 4 bases and J gave up 4 bases, with 13 bases separating them. This CDR3 region has 14 residues. The CDR3 loop is CASSYSLMGTEAFF. The CDR3 bases are TGTGCCAGCAGTTACAGCCTCATGGGCACTGAAGCTTTCTTT.

The chain employs TRBV9 and TRBJ1-2; D ambiguous. The CDR3 consists of 12 residues. With 4 bases removed from V and 6 bases from J, the gap between germline ends came to 10 bases. Per germline, CDR1 SGDLS and CDR2 YYNGEE. The CDR3 sequence is CASSTRSDGYTF. DNA for the CDR3: TGTGCCAGCAGCACCCGGTCGGATGGCTACACCTTC.

The V gene is TRBV11-2, the J gene TRBJ2-7, with D perhaps TRBD1 (7 bases). This CDR3 comprises 15 residues. Germline CDR1 is SGHAT and CDR2 is FQNNGV. V was shortened by 0 bases and J by 4 bases, with 13 bases between the two germline ends. DNA of the CDR3: TGTGCCAGCAGCTTAGAGGGGGGACAGCGGTACGAGCAGTACTTC. This codes for CASSLEGGQRYEQYF.

In the case of this clone: An end of the junction does not agree with germline; a read error may underlie this. V and J are TRBV10-1 and TRBJ2-7; D is unclear. This CDR3 is built from 13 residues. Germline assignment: CDR1 WNHNN and CDR2 SYGVQD (reference sequence). CDR3 residues: CASSEALSCEQYF. The CDR3, as DNA: TGCGCCAGCAGTGAGGCACTGTCCTGCGAGCAGTACTTC.

The CDR3 reads CASSQETSGAYEQYF. CDR3 bases: TGCGCCAGCAGCCAAGAGACTAGCGGAGCCTACGAGCAGTACTTC. The chain recombines TRBV4-3 with TRBJ2-7; 9 bases are a match to TRBD2. There are 15 residues in the CDR3. Germline assignment: CDR1 LGHNA and CDR2 YSLEER. Unmatched junction bases numbered 2, after V lost 0 bases and J lost 2 bases.

The chain recombines TRBV19 with TRBJ1-1; maybe TRBD1 (5 bases). Germline lookup yields CDR1 LNHDA and CDR2 SQIVND (reference sequence). Deletions cut 5 bases from V and 0 bases from J, with 13 bases between. The CDR3 runs to 15 residues. The CDR3 protein is CASSEPGFMNTEAFF. The DNA for the CDR3 is TGTGCCAGTAGTGAGCCAGGGTTCATGAACACTGAAGCTTTCTTT. Complete variable domain (other parts from reference TRBV19 and TRBJ1-1): DGGITQSPKYLFRKEGQNVTLSCEQNLNHDAMYWYRQDPGQGLRLIYYSQIVNDFQKGDIAEGYSVSREKKESFPLTVTSAQKNPTAFYLCASSEPGFMNTEAFFGQGTRLTVV.

V and J are TRBV7-6 and TRBJ2-3; the D gene is possibly TRBD1 (5 bases). Germline lookup yields CDR1 SGHVS and CDR2 FNYEAQ. This CDR3 contains 16 residues. Trimming left V 3 bases short and J 0 bases short, with 13 bases between. Here the CDR3 DNA reads TGTGCCAGCAGCTTCGTGCCGACAGCTAGCACAGATACGCAGTATTTT. Translating it yields CASSFVPTASTDTQYF. Full variable domain (rest looked up from reference TRBV7-6 and TRBJ2-3): GAGVSQSPRYKVTKRGQDVALRCDPISGHVSLYWYRQALGQGPEFLTYFNYEAQQDKSGLPNDRFSAERPEGSISTLTIQRTEQRDSAMYRCASSFVPTASTDTQYFGPGTRLTVL.

The chain couples TRBV7-9 to TRBJ2-3, with D hard to call. The CDR3 is 16 residues long. V was clipped by 5 bases and J by 0 bases, with 15 bases between them. Germline V gene sequence: CDR1 SEHNR, CDR2 FQNEAQ (reference sequence). CDR3 sequence: CASSRLRAKSTDTQYF. In DNA, the CDR3 is TGTGCCAGCAGCCGCCTCCGAGCGAAGAGCACAGATACGCAGTATTTT. The whole variable domain, remainder taken from reference TRBV7-9 and TRBJ2-3, is DTGVSQNPRHKITKRGQNVTFRCDPISEHNRLYWYRQTLGQGPEFLTYFQNEAQLEKSRLLSDRFSAERPKGSFSTLEIQRTEQGDSAMYLCASSRLRAKSTDTQYFGPGTRLTVL.

The J gene is TRBJ1-5, the V gene TRBV4-1, with D maybe TRBD1 (6 bases). Germline values: CDR1 MGHRA, CDR2 YSYEKL. The CDR3 has 15 amino acids. V lost 0 bases, J lost 7 bases, and 13 bases lay in between. CDR3 DNA: TGCGCCAGCAGCCAAGATCAGGGGCGATTGCAGCCCCAGCATTTT. This translates into CASSQDQGRLQPQHF.

The CDR3 is CASSFRVASYNQPQHF. CDR3 DNA: TGTGCCAGCAGTTTCAGGGTTGCATCCTACAATCAGCCCCAGCATTTT. The genes are TRBV28 and TRBJ1-5, with a possible D match to TRBD1 (5 bases). CDR1 and CDR2 from the germline V gene are MDHEN and SYDVKM. This CDR3 has 16 residues. V lost 3 bases, J lost 3 bases, and 15 bases lay in between.

The V call is TRBV5-6, the J call TRBJ2-7; no reliable D call. Germline values: CDR1 SGHDT, CDR2 YYEEEE. CDR3 size: 15 residues. The V end was cut by 0 bases, the J end by 7 bases, with 17 bases between. CDR3 amino acids: CASSLDRRVVPEQYF. For the CDR3, the DNA is TGTGCCAGCAGCTTGGACAGACGAGTAGTTCCAGAGCAGTACTTC.

V and J are TRBV7-5 and TRBJ2-1; whether TRBD2, the table's D call, matches the DNA was not checked. TRBV7-5 is noted as a pseudogene. CDR3 length equals 18 residues. The CDR3 DNA reads TGTGTCAGAAGCTTAGGTTTCTGTGCTAGCGGGGGGGCCGGTGAGCAGTTCTTC. It specifies CVRSLGFCASGGAGEQFF.

J is TRBJ2-5 and V is TRBV6-5; 10 bases are shared with TRBD1. The CDR3 totals 13 residues. The V gene's germline CDR1 is MNHEY and CDR2 SVGAGI. The ends lost 5 bases at V and 5 bases at J; junction bases unmatched: 2. CDR3 bases: TGTGCCAGCAGTGACAGGGGGCATGAGACCCAGTACTTC. Protein sequence: CASSDRGHETQYF.

V is TRBV7-2 and J is TRBJ2-1; weak D call: TRBD2 (7 bases). Trimming pared 2 bases from V and 2 bases from J, leaving 19 bases between. Germline CDR1 SGHTA, CDR2 FQGNSA. The CDR3 totals 18 residues. The CDR3 is CASSLPSGGGQTYNEQFF. CDR3 bases: TGTGCCAGCAGCTTACCTTCTGGGGGGGGGCAAACCTACAATGAGCAGTTCTTC.

This clone was observed a few times. The chain uses TRBV28 and TRBJ2-1; 7 positions agree with TRBD2. Trimming took 5 bases from V and 2 from J; bases not matched to a gene: 6. CDR1 MDHEN and CDR2 SYDVKM come from the germline V gene. This CDR3 is built from 15 residues. CDR3 protein: CASSTAGTTYNEQFF. The CDR3 bases are TGTGCCAGCAGTACTGCCGGGACTACCTACAATGAGCAGTTCTTC. Complete variable domain (other parts from reference TRBV28 and TRBJ2-1): DVKVTQSSRYLVKRTGEKVFLECVQDMDHENMFWYRQDPGLGLRLIYFSYDVKMKEKGDIPEGYSVSREKKERFSLILESASTNQTSMYLCASSTAGTTYNEQFFGPGTRLTVL.

The rearrangement uses TRBV28 and TRBJ2-2; 9 bases align to TRBD2. Germline V CDR1 and CDR2: MDHEN, SYDVKM. The junction had 11 bases not matched to a gene; V was cut back by 5 bases and J by 7 bases. This CDR3 has 16 amino acids. In DNA, the CDR3 is TGTGCCAGCAGTCCCGCGGCGGGGGGGCAGGGCGGGGAGCTGTTTTTT. As protein: CASSPAAGGQGGELFF.